The source of this T cell receptor (beta chain) is a study of shared clonotypes between healthy human individuals. Method: immunoSEQ multiplex PCR; TCRdb's copy keeps in-frame clones and lacks some. The sample carries about 980,000 clones, less than 85% recorded once. Sequenced sample: memory CD4+ T cells sorted from blood. The subset was: CD45RA-negative fraction. This clonotype was sampled from a man between 18 and 35 years old in good health.

CDR3 region: CASRTWATNSPLHF. CDR3 in DNA: TGTGCCAGCAGAACCTGGGCCACCAATTCACCCCTCCACTTT. V and J are TRBV6-1 and TRBJ1-6; unclear D gene. This CDR3 has 14 residues. Germline CDR1 MNHNS, CDR2 SASEGT. V lost 6 bases and J lost 7, with 13 bases in between.